This entry lists 5 T cell receptor beta chains sequenced from one sample in a study of cytomegalovirus exposure and HLA in healthy donors. Sequencing was performed with immunoSEQ multiplex PCR; in TCRdb, only in-frame clones are kept and a portion is missing. This sample yields around 250,000 clones, of which around 91% are seen a single time; 0.37% belongs to the top ten. Source material: PBMCs. The receptors come from a woman aged 18-29 years in good health and CMV-seronegative.

The chain carries TRBV14 and TRBJ1-1, with D tentatively TRBD1 (5 bases). CDR3 size: 12 residues. Trimming removed 1 base from V and 12 bases from J, with 12 bases in between. CDR1 and CDR2 from the germline V gene are SGHDN and FVKESK. As DNA, the CDR3 is TGTGCCAGCAGCCAAGGTCGGACAAGATCTTTCTTT. It translates to CASSQGRTRSFF.

This clone was counted a single time. The gene calls are TRBV6-1 and TRBJ2-5, with a tentative D call TRBD1 (7 bases). The end of the DNA aligns better with TRBJ2-7, so the J call may be wrong. The V gene's germline CDR1 is MNHNS and CDR2 SASEGT. The CDR3 spans 13 residues. The CDR3 protein is CASRRQGGYEQYF. DNA of the CDR3: TGTGCCAGCAGGCGACAGGGAGGCTACGAGCAGTACTTC.

J is TRBJ2-1 and V is TRBV5-1; D unclear. CDR1 is SGHRS and CDR2 is YFSETQ in the germline V gene. The CDR3 is 13 residues long. V was shortened by 1 base and J by 6 bases, with 8 bases between the two germline ends. CDR3 region: CASSLTIRNEQFF. The CDR3 DNA follows: TGCGCCAGCAGCTTGACTATCCGCAATGAGCAGTTCTTC.

This chain joins TRBV11-2 and TRBJ2-7, with D tentatively TRBD1 (5 bases). Germline V gene data show CDR1 as SGHAT and CDR2 as FQNNGV. The CDR3 runs to 13 residues. Trimming took 0 bases from V and 6 from J, leaving 9 bases between them. CDR3 nucleotides: TGTGCCAGCAGCTTAGACAGGGTCCCCGAGCAGTACTTC. Translating gives CASSLDRVPEQYF.

This clone appeared once. The chain links TRBV18 to TRBJ2-5; possible D gene TRBD1, 6 bases. Germline CDR1 reads KGHSH; CDR2 reads LQKENI. Deletions cut 3 bases from V and 5 bases from J, with 16 bases between. There are 15 residues in the CDR3. CDR3 sequence (DNA): TGTGCCAGCTCACCGACACAGGGTTCGGGTGAGACCCAGTACTTC. Translation: CASSPTQGSGETQYF.